This T cell receptor beta chain was observed in a study of T cells after yellow fever vaccination. This clonotype was seen at least ten times. Its matching antigen is unknown. The CDR3 extends over 16 amino acids. CDR1 and CDR2 (germline): ENHRY, SYGVKD. V lost 3 bases to trimming and J lost 2 bases; unmatched junction nucleotides: 9. Study conclusions and caveats: At under 97% for CD4 and 88% for CD8, most primary-vaccination clones showed up again after the booster.

The TCR cDNA carried a universal primer site and UMIs from 5'RACE template switching. TCRdb itself ran the 5' RACE reads through MiXCR, one entry per CDR3 protein. The sample lists 170,000 or so distinct CDR3 sequences; 9.3% were seen once. Material: CD8+ T cells sorted from PBMCs, obtained 45 days after the yellow fever booster vaccination. The sequence was collected from a man aged 18-30 years who received the YFV17D yellow fever vaccine. V usage is TRBV10-3 and J usage is TRBJ1-2; 7 bases agree with TRBD1. CDR3: CAISDAGQVSNYGYTF. CDR3 DNA sequence: TGTGCCATCAGTGATGCCGGACAGGTTTCGAACTATGGCTACACCTTC.